Shown below are 32 T cell receptor beta chains from a single sample sequenced in a study of tumor-infiltrating lymphocytes in localized non-small cell lung cancer. Profiling relied on immunoSEQ multiplex PCR, and the TCRdb table lists in-frame clones only, not all of them. The profile covers fewer than 20,000 clones, with approximately 70% appearing a single time and less than 10% taken by the ten largest. Sample: lung tumor tissue. Receptors originate from a human donor with non-small cell lung cancer.

J is TRBJ1-5 and V is TRBV4-1; D ambiguous. The CDR3 contains 14 residues. With 1 base removed from V and 4 bases from J, the gap between germline ends came to 8 bases. CDR1 is MGHRA and CDR2 is YSYEKL in the germline V gene. CDR3 protein: CASSQGNRNQPQHF. CDR3 in DNA: TGCGCCAGCAGCCAAGGGAATAGAAATCAGCCCCAGCATTTT.

V and J are TRBV9 and TRBJ2-1, with a tentative D call TRBD2 (6 bases). Germline lookup yields CDR1 SGDLS and CDR2 YYNGEE. Trimming removed 3 bases from V and 4 bases from J, with 14 bases in between. The length of the CDR3 is 15 residues. This CDR3 reads CASSAELALYNEQFF. The CDR3 coding sequence is TGTGCCAGCAGCGCGGAGCTAGCGTTGTACAATGAGCAGTTCTTC.

By sample share, this clone is large. The rearrangement links TRBV18 to TRBJ2-2, with no clear D. V was clipped by 3 bases and J by 7 bases, with 3 bases between them. The length of the CDR3 is 11 residues. Germline V lookup: CDR1 KGHSH, CDR2 LQKENI. The CDR3 spells CASSPDGELFF. The CDR3 DNA sequence: TGTGCCAGCTCACCCGACGGGGAGCTGTTTTTT.

The rearrangement uses TRBV5-6 and TRBJ2-2; 7 bases agree with TRBD1. Germline V lookup: CDR1 SGHDT, CDR2 YYEEEE. The V segment lost 1 base and the J segment 7 bases; nucleotides outside the gene matches: 10. This CDR3 comprises 16 residues. The CDR3 sequence: CASSLRQGILDGELFF. CDR3 in DNA: TGTGCCAGCAGCTTGCGACAGGGCATACTCGACGGGGAGCTGTTTTTT.

V usage is TRBV7-2 and J usage is TRBJ1-2; the D is unclear. Germline CDR1 reads SGHTA; CDR2 reads FQGNSA. The length of the CDR3 is 13 residues. Trimming removed 7 bases from V and 3 bases from J, with 12 bases in between. The CDR3 spells CASTPGVHYGYTF. As DNA, the CDR3 is TGTGCCAGCACCCCAGGAGTTCACTATGGCTACACCTTC.

This clone was recorded once. The chain carries TRBV4-3 and TRBJ2-7, with D hard to call. The CDR3 has 13 residues. V gave up 0 bases and J gave up 9 bases, with 12 bases separating them. The germline CDR1 and CDR2 sequences are LGHNA and YSLEER. The CDR3 region is CASSQDQRSGQYF. CDR3 nucleotide sequence: TGCGCCAGCAGCCAAGATCAGAGGTCAGGGCAGTACTTC.

The V gene is TRBV6-6, the J gene TRBJ2-3, with 7 bases lining up with TRBD1. J lost 4 bases, V lost 6 bases, and 10 bases had no gene match. The germline V gene encodes CDR1 MNHNY and CDR2 SVGAGI (reference sequence). CDR3 length: 15 residues. The CDR3 coding sequence is TGTGCCAGCAGCTCGAAGACAGGGTGGGCAGATACGCAGTATTTT. It yields the protein CASSSKTGWADTQYF.

This clone appeared a few times. The gene calls are TRBV2 and TRBJ1-1; no definite D call. Deletions cut 3 bases from V and 7 bases from J, with 9 bases between. Germline CDR1 and CDR2: SNHLY and FYNNEI. This CDR3 region has 12 residues. CDR3 nucleotide sequence: TGTGCCAGCAGTGATGTAAGGATTGAAGCTTTCTTT. It encodes CASSDVRIEAFF. The full variable domain, completed using reference TRBV2 and TRBJ1-1, is EPEVTQTPSHQVTQMGQEVILRCVPISNHLYFYWYRQILGQKVEFLVSFYNNEISEKSEIFDDQFSVERPDGSNFTLKIRSTKLEDSAMYFCASSDVRIEAFFGQGTRLTVV.

The V call is TRBV30, the J call TRBJ2-5; D gene ambiguous. The end of the DNA fits TRBJ2-7 better, so the J call may be wrong. This CDR3 has 13 residues. The V gene's germline CDR1 is GTSNPN and CDR2 SVGIG (reference sequence). The CDR3 region has the DNA TGTGCCTGGAGTGCGTCTGCATCCTACGAGCAGTACTTC. Its protein product is CAWSASASYEQYF.

This rearrangement joins TRBV6-5 to TRBJ1-6; no clear D gene. The CDR3 has 12 residues. V was pared by 6 bases and J by 7 bases, with 7 bases between. Germline V gives CDR1 MNHEY, CDR2 SVGAGI. The CDR3 DNA reads TGTGCCAGCAGGGGAGGGAATTCACCCCTCCACTTT. This gives the protein CASRGGNSPLHF.

This clone was detected a few times. This sequence joins TRBV29-1 and TRBJ2-5; 9 bases agree with TRBD1. V was clipped by 7 bases and J by 4 bases; unmatched bases: 7. The CDR3 runs 13 residues. Germline V gives CDR1 SQVTM, CDR2 ANQGSEA. CDR3 DNA: TGCAGCGCTGGGACAGGGAGGGGAGAGACCCAGTACTTC. As protein: CSAGTGRGETQYF.

J is TRBJ2-3 and V is TRBV28; tentatively, D is TRBD2 (7 bases). The ends were cut back, 5 bases at V and 2 bases at J, with 14 bases in the middle. Germline V CDR1 and CDR2: MDHEN, SYDVKM. CDR3 length: 15 residues. DNA of the CDR3: TGTGCCAGCAGTCAAGGGGGGGGGCCCACAGATACGCAGTATTTT. Protein product: CASSQGGGPTDTQYF.

The chain has TRBV6-5 and TRBJ2-1, with 9 bases fitting TRBD1. CDR3 length: 16 residues. CDR1 and CDR2 (germline): MNHEY, SVGAGI. Trimming removed 0 bases from V and 6 bases from J; junction bases left unmatched: 6. This chain's CDR3 is CASSYSGTGRGNEQFF. The CDR3 coding sequence is TGTGCCAGCAGTTACTCTGGGACAGGGAGGGGCAATGAGCAGTTCTTC.

V usage is TRBV10-2 and J usage is TRBJ2-7, with D perhaps matching TRBD2 (6 bases). With 3 bases removed from V and 4 bases from J, the gap between germline ends came to 13 bases. CDR1 WSHSY and CDR2 SAAADI come from the germline V gene. The CDR3 is 14 residues long. The CDR3 sequence: CASSEGTPGYEQYF. The CDR3 coding sequence is TGCGCCAGCAGTGAAGGGACTCCGGGGTACGAGCAGTACTTC.

The chain joins TRBV9 to TRBJ1-2, with 7 bases aligning to TRBD1. Per the germline V gene, CDR1 is SGDLS and CDR2 is YYNGEE. The CDR3 totals 14 residues. V was clipped by 3 bases and J by 2 bases; unmatched bases: 4. The CDR3 reads CASSGDRSNYGYTF. CDR3 nucleotide sequence: TGTGCCAGCAGCGGGGACAGATCGAACTATGGCTACACCTTC.

This clone has a handful of counts. V usage is TRBV29-1 and J usage is TRBJ1-1; 9 bases align to TRBD1. J lost 1 base, V lost 7 bases, and 10 bases had no gene match. The CDR3 covers 15 residues. The V gene's germline CDR1 is SQVTM and CDR2 ANQGSEA. For the CDR3, the DNA is TGCAGCGGAAAGGACGGGACAGGGCGGAACACTGAAGCTTTCTTT. As protein: CSGKDGTGRNTEAFF.

This clone appeared a few times. The rearrangement links TRBV29-1 to TRBJ1-1; 8 positions agree with TRBD1. The CDR3 is 14 residues long. CDR1 and CDR2 (germline): SQVTM, ANQGSEA. Trimming at V came to 7 bases and at J to 3 bases, leaving 10 bases not matched to a gene. CDR3: CSAAPPGQDTEAFF. DNA for the CDR3: TGCAGCGCCGCGCCCCCGGGACAGGACACTGAAGCTTTCTTT.

J is TRBJ2-7 and V is TRBV7-6, with D tentatively TRBD1 (6 bases). The germline CDR1 and CDR2 sequences are SGHVS and FNYEAQ. The CDR3 spans 15 residues. V lost 4 bases to trimming and J lost 1 base, with 14 bases between them. This chain's CDR3 is CASSSTPDSSYEQYF. Here the CDR3 DNA reads TGTGCCAGCAGCTCGACCCCGGACAGTTCCTACGAGCAGTACTTC.

CDR3 loop: CASSLLLAGGRETQYF. CDR3 DNA: TGTGCCAGCAGCTTATTACTAGCGGGGGGCAGGGAGACCCAGTACTTC. J is TRBJ2-5 and V is TRBV7-2; 12 bases map to TRBD2. The length of the CDR3 is 16 residues. The germline V gene encodes CDR1 SGHTA and CDR2 FQGNSA. J lost 5 bases, V lost 2 bases, and 6 bases had no gene match.

This chain joins TRBV21-1 and TRBJ2-2; TRBD2 is taken as the D call from the table, unchecked against the DNA. TRBV21-1 is reported as a pseudogene. This CDR3 is 14 amino acids long. CDR3 sequence: CASRPDGGFGELFF. The CDR3 DNA follows: TGTGCCAGCAGACCGGACGGAGGGTTCGGGGAGCTGTTTTTT.

This sequence joins TRBV7-2 and TRBJ1-2; TRBD1 might be the D (5 bases). The CDR3 has 14 residues. V lost 1 base, J lost 7 bases, and 13 bases lay in between. Germline loops: CDR1 SGHTA, CDR2 FQGNSA. Written as DNA, the CDR3 is TGTGCCAGCAGCTTAGATGGGGGGGTGCCTGGCTACACCTTC. Translation: CASSLDGGVPGYTF.

This chain joins TRBV6-1 and TRBJ1-2, with D tentatively TRBD1 (5 bases). This CDR3 is built from 15 residues. In germline, CDR1 is MNHNS, CDR2 SASEGT. V lost 2 bases, J lost 4 bases, and 14 bases lay in between. CDR3 sequence: CASSESGRATYGYTF. CDR3 bases: TGTGCCAGCAGTGAAAGTGGCAGGGCTACCTATGGCTACACCTTC.

This clone was detected a few times. The chain joins TRBV7-6 to TRBJ1-1, with 7 bases identical to TRBD1. Germline assignment: CDR1 SGHVS and CDR2 FNYEAQ. There are 13 residues in the CDR3. V shed 1 base, J shed 6 bases, and the junction held 2 bases outside the gene matches. The CDR3, as DNA: TGTGCCAGCAGCTTAGACAGGGGCGCTGAAGCTTTCTTT. This codes for CASSLDRGAEAFF.

This chain connects TRBV6-5 to TRBJ2-4; the D gene is possibly TRBD2 (7 bases). This CDR3 has 12 residues. With 7 bases removed from V and 5 bases from J, the gap between germline ends came to 9 bases. Germline V gene sequence: CDR1 MNHEY, CDR2 SVGAGI. CDR3 in DNA: TGTGCCAGCATAGGGGGGGAAAACATTCAGTACTTC. Protein product: CASIGGENIQYF.

By proportion, this clone is medium-sized. The gene calls are TRBV25-1 and TRBJ1-5; 7 nucleotides match TRBD1. The CDR3 extends over 17 amino acids. Germline trimming cut 2 bases from V and 0 bases from J; bases unmatched to any gene: 7. Germline V lookup: CDR1 MGHDK, CDR2 SYGVNS. In DNA form, the CDR3 reads TGTGCCAGCAGTGAAGGGACAGCTTTTTATAGCAATCAGCCCCAGCATTTT. Amino acids: CASSEGTAFYSNQPQHF. Using reference TRBV25-1 and TRBJ1-5 for the parts outside the CDR3, the full variable domain is EADIYQTPRYLVIGTGKKITLECSQTMGHDKMYWYQQDPGMELHLIHYSYGVNSTEKGDLSSESTVSRIRTEHFPLTLESARPSHTSQYLCASSEGTAFYSNQPQHFGDGTRLSIL.

The chain couples TRBV19 to TRBJ1-2; D not certain. The CDR3 spans 12 residues. V was pared by 5 bases and J by 4 bases, with 8 bases between. Germline loops: CDR1 LNHDA, CDR2 SQIVND (reference sequence). The CDR3 reads CASSGRSYGYTF. For the CDR3, the DNA is TGTGCCAGTAGTGGACGGAGCTATGGCTACACCTTC.

This clone was picked up a small number of times. The V gene is TRBV5-1, the J gene TRBJ1-4, with D hard to call. V was clipped by 4 bases and J by 0 bases, with 10 bases between them. There are 15 residues in the CDR3. Germline V gene data show CDR1 as SGHRS and CDR2 as YFSETQ. The CDR3 loop reads CASSPREATNEKLFF. CDR3 coding DNA: TGCGCCAGCAGCCCCCGTGAAGCAACTAATGAAAAACTGTTTTTT. Full variable domain (rest looked up from reference TRBV5-1 and TRBJ1-4): KAGVTQTPRYLIKTRGQQVTLSCSPISGHRSVSWYQQTPGQGLQFLFEYFSETQRNKGNFPGRFSGRQFSNSRSEMNVSTLELGDSALYLCASSPREATNEKLFFGSGTQLSVL.

The V call is TRBV5-6, the J call TRBJ2-5; TRBD1 aligns across 12 bases. CDR1 SGHDT and CDR2 YYEEEE come from the germline V gene. The CDR3 is 17 residues long. V was clipped by 6 bases and J by 4 bases; unmatched bases: 13. Here the CDR3 reads CASNNPRGQGARETQYF. The CDR3 DNA reads as TGTGCCAGCAATAACCCCCGGGGACAGGGGGCGCGAGAGACCCAGTACTTC.

The chain has TRBV9 and TRBJ2-5; D is perhaps TRBD2 (6 bases). Trimming cost V 0 bases and J 7 bases, with 13 bases left between them. The CDR3 is 14 amino acids. Germline V lookup: CDR1 SGDLS, CDR2 YYNGEE. CDR3 amino acids: CASSVVVEGGTQYF. CDR3 sequence (DNA): TGTGCCAGCAGCGTAGTAGTTGAGGGAGGGACCCAGTACTTC.

The rearrangement uses TRBV5-4 and TRBJ2-2; TRBD1 agrees at 8 bases. Germline V gene sequence: CDR1 SGHNT, CDR2 YYREEE (reference sequence). V lost 4 bases and J lost 4; bases outside the gene matches: 6. This CDR3 spans 15 amino acids. CDR3 in amino acids: CASSVGQVATGELFF. The CDR3 region has the DNA TGTGCCAGCAGCGTGGGACAGGTGGCCACCGGGGAGCTGTTTTTT.

The rearrangement joins TRBV5-1 to TRBJ1-2; D gene unclear. The germline V and J ends were trimmed by 4 bases and 5 bases, with 9 bases remaining between them. CDR1 SGHRS and CDR2 YFSETQ come from the germline V gene. The CDR3 consists of 12 residues. DNA for the CDR3: TGCGCCAGCAGCCCTGACGGGTATGGCTACACCTTC. Its translation is CASSPDGYGYTF.

This chain uses TRBV30 with TRBJ2-5, with TRBD2 matching over 10 bases. Germline V lookup: CDR1 GTSNPN, CDR2 SVGIG (reference sequence). J was trimmed by 5 bases and V by 3 bases; bases with no gene match: 0. The CDR3 contains 12 residues. The CDR3, as DNA: TGTGCCTGGAGGACTAGCGGGGAGACCCAGTACTTC. This encodes CAWRTSGETQYF.